This is a list of T cell receptor beta chains from one sample in a study of T cells in Graves' hyperthyroidism and ophthalmopathy. Using its own MiXCR run on the multiplex PCR reads, TCRdb lists one record per CDR3 protein. The sample contains around 360,000 distinct CDR3 sequences, 12% to 15% of which appear only once. Material: blood. The origin of the receptors is a woman aged 55-70 years with Graves' ophthalmopathy. CDR3s include the opening cysteine and the closing phenylalanine or tryptophan. The order of the fields is J gene, D gene, clone size, V gene, CDR3 DNA, CDR3 protein. The D gene is left open where the match is weak. Not all rows give a size; the values are once, few, many and, for expanded clones, a class.

TRBJ2-3 | TRBD2 | many | TRBV30 | TGTGCCTGGATAAGGCCTAGCGGAGACACAGATACGCAGTATTTT | CAWIRPSGDTDTQYF
TRBJ2-7 | TRBD2 | NA | TRBV20-1 | TGCAGTGCTAGCGACGGGACTAGCGGGAGTAGTAGGGACGAGCAGTACTTC | CSASDGTSGSSRDEQYF
TRBJ2-1 | NA | many | TRBV11-2 | TGTGCCAGCAGCTTAGATGGACAGCACAATGAGCAGTTCTTC | CASSLDGQHNEQFF
TRBJ2-5 | TRBD2 | many | TRBV2 | TGTGCCAGCAGCGCAAGCGGGACTAGCAAACAGACCCAGTACTTC | CASSASGTSKQTQYF
TRBJ2-7 | NA | many | TRBV6-2/TRBV6-3 | TGTGCCAGCATGGCATCGTACGAGCAGTACTTC | CASMASYEQYF
TRBJ2-3 | NA | many | TRBV2 | TGTGCCAGCAGGGACCACACAGATACGCAGTATTTT | CASRDHTDTQYF
TRBJ1-5 | NA | few | TRBV20-1 | TGCAGTGCTACCGGGACCTATAGCAATCAGCCCCAGCATTTT | CSATGTYSNQPQHF
TRBJ2-4 | TRBD2 | many | TRBV20-1 | TGCAGTGCTAGAGGGACTAGCGGAAACATTCAGTACTTC | CSARGTSGNIQYF
TRBJ2-2 | NA | many | TRBV7-9 | TGTGCCAGCAGTAAACTCGGGCCCGGGACCGGGGAGCTGTTTTTT | CASSKLGPGTGELFF
TRBJ2-1 | TRBD2 | NA | TRBV13 | TGTGCCAGCAGCCCCCCCGAGGTAGCGGGGACCAATGAGCAGTTCTTC | CASSPPEVAGTNEQFF
TRBJ2-1 | TRBD2 | many | TRBV28 | TGTGCCAGCAGTACCCGGAGGACAGCGGGAGGTCCCTACAATGAGCAGTTCTTC | CASSTRRTAGGPYNEQFF
TRBJ2-2 | NA | once | TRBV4-1 | TGCGCCAGCAGCCAAGATACGAGCGGCTGGAACACCGGGGAGCTGTTTTTT | CASSQDTSGWNTGELFF
TRBJ1-1 | NA | few | TRBV28 | TGTGCCAGCAGTTATGGCACTGAAGCTTTCTTT | CASSYGTEAFF
TRBJ2-7 | NA | many | TRBV11-2 | TGTGCCAGCAGCTTAGATCGCGGCTTCGGGCTCCCCACCGAGCAGTACTTC | CASSLDRGFGLPTEQYF
TRBJ2-2 | NA | once | TRBV5-1 | TGCGCCAGCAGCGCCTCTAGCAGGGACACCGGGGAGCTGTTTTTT | CASSASSRDTGELFF
TRBJ2-1 | NA | NA | TRBV12-5 | TGTGCTAGTGGTCGGCCTCGCTCCTACAATGAGCAGTTCTTC | CASGRPRSYNEQFF
TRBJ2-7 | TRBD2 | many | TRBV20-1 | TGCAGTGCTAGACCTCTGGCGGGAGCCCCTAACGAGCAGTACTTC | CSARPLAGAPNEQYF
TRBJ1-1 | NA | many | TRBV30 | TGTGCCTGGAGTGCCTCTTTAGGGACTGAAGCTTTCTTT | CAWSASLGTEAFF
TRBJ2-1 | TRBD2 | NA | TRBV2 | TGTGCCAGCGTACCGGGACTAGCTCTTTCCCATGAGCAGTTCTTC | CASVPGLALSHEQFF
TRBJ2-5 | NA | many | TRBV28 | TGTGCCAGCAGTTTATCGGGGAGGGGGCATAGGTACTTC | CASSLSGRGHRYF
TRBJ2-2 | TRBD2 | few | TRBV7-2 | TGTGCCAGCAGCTTAGGACTAGCGGGAGGGGTCGGGGAGCTGTTTTTT | CASSLGLAGGVGELFF
TRBJ2-2 | NA | many | TRBV4-1 | TGCGCCAGCAGCCAAGAACCCAGGGTCACCGGGGAGCTGTTTTTT | CASSQEPRVTGELFF
TRBJ2-1 | NA | NA | TRBV27 | TGTGCCAGCAGACTAGCTCGGGGTGGTGAGCAGTTCTTC | CASRLARGGEQFF
TRBJ1-1 | NA | many | TRBV28 | TGTGCCAGCAGTTTTTCGCAGAACACTGAAGCTTTCTTT | CASSFSQNTEAFF
TRBJ2-1 | NA | NA | TRBV14 | TGTGCCAGCAGCCCTACCGGGAAGAATGAGCAGTTCTTC | CASSPTGKNEQFF
TRBJ2-3 | NA | many | TRBV28 | TGTGCCAGCATAGCTGGAAATACGCAGTATTTT | CASIAGNTQYF
TRBJ2-1 | NA | NA | TRBV4-1 | TGCGCCAGCAGCCAAATACTAGCTGAAAACTCCTACAATGAGCAGTTCTTC | CASSQILAENSYNEQFF
TRBJ1-1 | NA | NA | TRBV6-1 | TGTGCCAGCAGCTCCCAGGACAGAAAAGCTTTCTTT | CASSSQDRKAFF
TRBJ2-2 | NA | many | TRBV28 | TGTGCCAGCAGTTTGACGGGAGCTGGCACCGGGGAGCTGTTTTTT | CASSLTGAGTGELFF
TRBJ1-5 | NA | many | TRBV28 | TGTGCCAGCAGTCCAGACAAAGGGGGCAATCAGCCCCAGCATTTT | CASSPDKGGNQPQHF
TRBJ2-1 | NA | NA | TRBV5-1 | TGCGCCAGCAGCTTGTATAGCGTAGGCAATGAGCAGTTCTTC | CASSLYSVGNEQFF
TRBJ2-3 | TRBD1 | few | TRBV29-1 | TGCAGCGTTGAAACAGGGGACGCAGATACGCAGTATTTT | CSVETGDADTQYF
TRBJ2-7 | NA | many | TRBV11-2 | TGTGCCAGCAGCCACCAGGGGGGGCCCTACGAGCAGTACTTC | CASSHQGGPYEQYF
TRBJ2-5 | NA | NA | TRBV5-1 | TGCGCCAGCAGCTTAGGGGGGTCACGGACCCAAGAGACCCAGTACTTC | CASSLGGSRTQETQYF
TRBJ2-7 | TRBD2 | NA | TRBV6-1 | TGTGCCAGCAGTTCCCGGGGTAGCGGGAGCTTAAACTACGAGCAGTACTTC | CASSSRGSGSLNYEQYF
TRBJ1-5 | NA | many | TRBV24-1 | TGTGCCACCAGTGATTTGCGGTTGGGGAGAGCTAGCAATCAGCCCCAGCATTTT | CATSDLRLGRASNQPQHF
TRBJ2-1 | NA | many | TRBV30 | TGTGCCCTAGCCCACTCCTACAATGAGCAGTTCTTC | CALAHSYNEQFF
TRBJ2-7 | NA | many | TRBV27 | TGTGCCAGCATCCCCTCGTGGCAGAGGACCTACGAGCAGTACTTC | CASIPSWQRTYEQYF
TRBJ2-3 | TRBD2 | few | TRBV28 | TGTGCCACCAGAGAGACTAGCGGGAGAGCAGATACGCAGTATTTT | CATRETSGRADTQYF
TRBJ2-7 | NA | many | TRBV12-3/TRBV12-4 | TGTGCCAGCAGTTTCGGGGGGACAGGTTTGTACGAGCAGTACTTC | CASSFGGTGLYEQYF
TRBJ1-2 | NA | once | TRBV14 | TGTGCCAGCAGCCTATCCCCGGGGAGTGGCTACACCTTC | CASSLSPGSGYTF
TRBJ2-3 | TRBD2 | many | TRBV29-1 | TGCAGCGTTGTAACGGGAGGGCTCCGGGATACGCAGTATTTT | CSVVTGGLRDTQYF
TRBJ1-4 | NA | few | TRBV14 | TGTGCCAGCAGTCCGACAGGCGCCGCTAATGAAAAACTGTTTTTT | CASSPTGAANEKLFF
TRBJ1-1 | NA | NA | TRBV9 | TGTGCCAGCAGCGTAGCTCAGGGTACTGAAGCTTTCTTT | CASSVAQGTEAFF